The entry below gives a single TCR beta chain sequence along with its context. The specificity of this receptor is unknown. Base-call qualities are not available, and no considerably larger clone is one nucleotide away. The germline V gene sets CDR1 to WSHSY and CDR2 to SAAADI. V and J are trimmed by 3 bases and 0 bases, and the gene matches miss 3 bases of the junction. Reading from cysteine to phenylalanine, the CDR3 counts 16 amino acids. The read is trimmed to its CDR3 DNA, 48 bases read in frame from base 1. Library prep was done by the immunoSEQ multiplex PCR assay. In the source study's methods: A statistical classification framework was built to diagnose cytomegalovirus status from the catalog of TCR beta chain sequences. TCRdb provides this immuneACCESS table in a form limited to in-frame rearrangements. Some clones are lacking; in checked studies, under half of them reflect an unresolved V gene, and why the rest are absent is not known. D and trimming were read from the DNA, whereas the V and J calls and clone size are those reported in that table. Across this sample there are 130,000 to 150,000 clones, with 87% seen only once. About 4.9% of the sample belongs to the ten largest clones.

This record comes from a study of cytomegalovirus exposure and HLA in healthy donors (dated by TCRdb to 2016 to 2017). Looking at the study overall: According to a later analysis, one platform produced both the 100 to 150 validation repertoires and the 670 or so repertoires of the first cohort. The study aimed to test whether signatures of past pathogen exposure could be identified by cataloging public T cell receptors. Along with the approximately 700-subject first cohort, a separate validation cohort of over a hundred different subjects was used. The study combined high-throughput TCR immunosequencing, statistical association of individual TCRs with disease status, and machine learning to predict cytomegalovirus infection status.

Separate from the roughly 650-subject first cohort, the validation cohort of 95 to 150 subjects was the group to which the donors belonged. General findings and caveats noted by the study authors: A later analysis found that TCRs clustered in the first cohort also tended to co-occur in the roughly 120 validation repertoires, with approximately 94% of cluster scores above 0. A later analysis lacked HLA typing for the validation cohort, so it scored co-occurrence in that cohort across all 110 or so repertoires. The authors suggested that the approach could potentially be generalized to other disease states and immunological phenotypes. Most TCR sequences were seen in very few donors, while some public TCRs were found in many individuals. A total of roughly 160 TCR beta chains were listed by the study as associated with cytomegalovirus. The classifier was reported to diagnose cytomegalovirus status with high specificity and sensitivity in both the original and validation cohorts. A few of the identified cytomegalovirus-associated TCR beta chains were confirmed in vitro to be specific for cytomegalovirus antigens.

Sequencing was performed on PBMCs. Recombination connected TRBV10-2 to TRBJ2-7; 12 bases in the middle match TRBD2. The origin of this receptor is a man aged 18 to 29 in good health and CMV-seropositive. Here is the DNA: TGCGCCAGCAGTGATTGGACTAGCGGGATCTCCTACGAGCAGTACTTC. Its translation is CASSDWTSGISYEQYF.